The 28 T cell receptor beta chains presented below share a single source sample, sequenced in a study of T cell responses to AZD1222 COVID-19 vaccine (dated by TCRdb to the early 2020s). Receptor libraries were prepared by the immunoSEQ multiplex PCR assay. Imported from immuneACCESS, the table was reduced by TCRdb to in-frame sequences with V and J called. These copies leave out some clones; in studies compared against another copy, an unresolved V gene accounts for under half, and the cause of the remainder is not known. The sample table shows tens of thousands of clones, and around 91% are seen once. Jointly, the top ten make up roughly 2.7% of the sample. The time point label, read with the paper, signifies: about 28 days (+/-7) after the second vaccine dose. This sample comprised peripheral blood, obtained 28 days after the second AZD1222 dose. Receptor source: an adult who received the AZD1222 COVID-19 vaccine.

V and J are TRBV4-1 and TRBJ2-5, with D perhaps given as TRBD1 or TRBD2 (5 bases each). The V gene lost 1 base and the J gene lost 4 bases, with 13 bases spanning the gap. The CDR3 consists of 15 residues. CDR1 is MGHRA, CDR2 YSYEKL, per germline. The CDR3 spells CASSQGVGDGETQYF. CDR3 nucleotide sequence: TGCGCCAGCAGCCAAGGGGTGGGGGACGGAGAGACCCAGTACTTC.

CDR3 sequence: CASSLVGDRIIRNTIYF. Here the CDR3 DNA reads TGTGCCAGCAGCTTAGTAGGGGACAGAATTATTAGAAACACCATATATTTT. The chain recombines TRBV7-2 with TRBJ1-3; 7 bases fit TRBD1. This CDR3 is built from 17 residues. J lost 5 bases, V lost 1 base, and 11 bases had no gene match. Per the germline V gene, CDR1 is SGHTA and CDR2 is FQGNSA.

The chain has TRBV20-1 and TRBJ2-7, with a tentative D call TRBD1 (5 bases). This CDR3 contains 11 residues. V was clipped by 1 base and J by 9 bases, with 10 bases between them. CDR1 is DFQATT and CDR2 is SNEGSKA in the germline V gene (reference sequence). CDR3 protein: CSARAPDRQYF. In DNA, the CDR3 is TGCAGTGCTAGAGCGCCCGACAGGCAGTACTTC.

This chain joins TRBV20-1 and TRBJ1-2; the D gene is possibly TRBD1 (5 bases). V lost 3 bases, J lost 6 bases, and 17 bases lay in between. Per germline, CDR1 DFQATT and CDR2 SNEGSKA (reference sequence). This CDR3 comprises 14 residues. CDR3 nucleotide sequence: TGCAGTGCTAGTGGGGGAGCGAGGTTGGATGGCTACACCTTC. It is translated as CSASGGARLDGYTF.

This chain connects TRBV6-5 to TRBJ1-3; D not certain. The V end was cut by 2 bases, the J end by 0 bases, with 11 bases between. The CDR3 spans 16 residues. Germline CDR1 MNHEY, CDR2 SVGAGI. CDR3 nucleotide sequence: TGTGCCAGCAGTTACCGCGCTTCCCTCTCTGGAAACACCATATATTTT. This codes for CASSYRASLSGNTIYF.

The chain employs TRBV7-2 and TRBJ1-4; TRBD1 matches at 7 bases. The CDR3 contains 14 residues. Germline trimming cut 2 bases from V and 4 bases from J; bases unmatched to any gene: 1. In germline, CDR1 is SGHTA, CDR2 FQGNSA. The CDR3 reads CASSLQGDNEKLFF. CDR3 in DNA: TGTGCCAGCAGCTTACAGGGGGATAATGAAAAACTGTTTTTT.

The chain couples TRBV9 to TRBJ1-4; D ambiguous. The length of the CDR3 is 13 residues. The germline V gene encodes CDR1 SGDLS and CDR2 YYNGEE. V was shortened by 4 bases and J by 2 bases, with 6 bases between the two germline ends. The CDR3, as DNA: TGTGCCAGCAGCCCAGGTACTAATGAAAAACTGTTTTTT. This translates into CASSPGTNEKLFF.

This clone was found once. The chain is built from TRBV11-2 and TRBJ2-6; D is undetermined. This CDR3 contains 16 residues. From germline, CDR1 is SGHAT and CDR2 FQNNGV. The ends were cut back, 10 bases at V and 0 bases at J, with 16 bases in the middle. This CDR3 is CANSDPLSSGANVLTF. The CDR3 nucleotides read TGTGCCAATTCAGATCCGTTGAGCTCTGGGGCCAACGTCCTGACTTTC.

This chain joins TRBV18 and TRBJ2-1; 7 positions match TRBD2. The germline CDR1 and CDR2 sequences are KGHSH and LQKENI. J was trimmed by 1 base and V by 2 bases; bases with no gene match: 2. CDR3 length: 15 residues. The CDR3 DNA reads TGTGCCAGCTCACCAATAGCGGGTTCCTACAATGAGCAGTTCTTC. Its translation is CASSPIAGSYNEQFF.

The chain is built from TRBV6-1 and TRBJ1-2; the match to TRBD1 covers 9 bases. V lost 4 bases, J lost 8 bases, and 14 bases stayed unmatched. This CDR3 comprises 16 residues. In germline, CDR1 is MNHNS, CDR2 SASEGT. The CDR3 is CASSVGTGTEGWGYTF. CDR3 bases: TGTGCCAGCAGTGTAGGGACAGGGACGGAAGGCTGGGGCTACACCTTC.

In nucleotides, the CDR3 is TGTGCCAGCAGCCAGGGGACGAACACTGAAGCTTTCTTT. Protein product: CASSQGTNTEAFF. The chain couples TRBV7-3 to TRBJ1-1; a weak D match, TRBD1 (6 bases). The CDR3 is 13 amino acids. V lost 5 bases to trimming and J lost 1 base, with 8 bases between them. Germline V gene data show CDR1 as SGHTA and CDR2 as FQGTGA.

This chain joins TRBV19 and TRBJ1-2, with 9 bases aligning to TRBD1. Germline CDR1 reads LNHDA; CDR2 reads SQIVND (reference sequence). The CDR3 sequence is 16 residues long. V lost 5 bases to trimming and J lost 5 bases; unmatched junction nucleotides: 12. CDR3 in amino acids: CASSAGWGQGEYGYTF. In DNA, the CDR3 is TGTGCCAGTAGTGCGGGTTGGGGACAGGGAGAATATGGCTACACCTTC.

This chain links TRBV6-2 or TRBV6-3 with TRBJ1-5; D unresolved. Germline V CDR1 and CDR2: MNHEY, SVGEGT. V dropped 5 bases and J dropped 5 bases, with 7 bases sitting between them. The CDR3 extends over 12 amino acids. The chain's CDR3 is CASSLRDQPQHF. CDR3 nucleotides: TGTGCCAGCAGTCTGCGTGATCAGCCCCAGCATTTT.

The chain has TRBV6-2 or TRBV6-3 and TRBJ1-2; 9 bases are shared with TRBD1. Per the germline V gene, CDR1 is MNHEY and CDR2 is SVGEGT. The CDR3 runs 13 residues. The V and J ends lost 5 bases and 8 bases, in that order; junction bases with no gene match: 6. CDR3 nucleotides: TGTGCCAGCAGTCCGGGACAGGGTCGAGGCTACACCTTC. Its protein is CASSPGQGRGYTF.

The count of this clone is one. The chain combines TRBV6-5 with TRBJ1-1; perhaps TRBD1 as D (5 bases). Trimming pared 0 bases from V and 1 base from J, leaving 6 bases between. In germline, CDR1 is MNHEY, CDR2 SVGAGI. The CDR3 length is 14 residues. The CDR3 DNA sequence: TGTGCCAGCAGTTACTCGCAGGGGAACACTGAAGCTTTCTTT. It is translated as CASSYSQGNTEAFF.

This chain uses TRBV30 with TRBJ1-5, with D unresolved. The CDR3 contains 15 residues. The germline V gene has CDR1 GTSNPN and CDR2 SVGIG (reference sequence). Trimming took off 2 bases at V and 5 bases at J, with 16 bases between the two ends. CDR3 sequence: CAWSQFSGIDQPQHF. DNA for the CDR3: TGTGCCTGGAGTCAATTCTCCGGGATAGATCAGCCCCAGCATTTT.

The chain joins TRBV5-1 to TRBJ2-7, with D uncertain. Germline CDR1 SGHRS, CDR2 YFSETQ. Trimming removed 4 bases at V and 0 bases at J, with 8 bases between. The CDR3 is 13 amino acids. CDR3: CASSVPSSYEQYF. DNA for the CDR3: TGCGCCAGCAGCGTCCCTAGCTCCTACGAGCAGTACTTC.

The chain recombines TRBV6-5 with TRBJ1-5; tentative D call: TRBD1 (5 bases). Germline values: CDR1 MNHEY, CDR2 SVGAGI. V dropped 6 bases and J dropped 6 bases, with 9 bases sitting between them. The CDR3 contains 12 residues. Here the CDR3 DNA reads TGTGCCAGCAGACTGGGGCTTCAGCCCCAGCATTTT. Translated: CASRLGLQPQHF.

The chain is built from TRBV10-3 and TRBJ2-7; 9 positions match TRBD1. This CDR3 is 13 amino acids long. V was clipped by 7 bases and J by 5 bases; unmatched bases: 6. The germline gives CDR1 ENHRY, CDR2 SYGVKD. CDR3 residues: CAITRQGVDEQYF. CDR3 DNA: TGTGCCATCACGCGACAGGGGGTGGACGAGCAGTACTTC.

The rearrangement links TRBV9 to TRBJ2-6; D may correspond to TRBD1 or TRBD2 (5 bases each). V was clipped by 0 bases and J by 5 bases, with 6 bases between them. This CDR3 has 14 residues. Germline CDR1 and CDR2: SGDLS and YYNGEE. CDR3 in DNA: TGTGCCAGCAGCGTAGTGGGACGGGCCAACGTCCTGACTTTC. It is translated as CASSVVGRANVLTF.

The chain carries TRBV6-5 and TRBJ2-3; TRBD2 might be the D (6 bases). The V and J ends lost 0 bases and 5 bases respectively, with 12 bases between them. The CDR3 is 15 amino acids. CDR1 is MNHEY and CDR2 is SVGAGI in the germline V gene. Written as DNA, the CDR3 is TGTGCCAGCAGTTACTCACGGGGGATTAGAGATACGCAGTATTTT. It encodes CASSYSRGIRDTQYF.

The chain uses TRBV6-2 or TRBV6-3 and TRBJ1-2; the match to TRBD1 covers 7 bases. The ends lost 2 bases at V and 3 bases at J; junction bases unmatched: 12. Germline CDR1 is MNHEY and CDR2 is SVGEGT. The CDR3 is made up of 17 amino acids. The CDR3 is CASSYPLGTDNYYGYTF. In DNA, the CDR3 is TGTGCCAGCAGTTACCCCCTGGGGACAGACAATTACTATGGCTACACCTTC.

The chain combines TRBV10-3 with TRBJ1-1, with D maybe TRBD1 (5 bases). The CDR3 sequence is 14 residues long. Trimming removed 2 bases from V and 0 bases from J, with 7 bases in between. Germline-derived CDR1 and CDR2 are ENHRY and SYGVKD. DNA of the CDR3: TGTGCCATCAGTGAGAAGGGGTTGAACACTGAAGCTTTCTTT. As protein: CAISEKGLNTEAFF.

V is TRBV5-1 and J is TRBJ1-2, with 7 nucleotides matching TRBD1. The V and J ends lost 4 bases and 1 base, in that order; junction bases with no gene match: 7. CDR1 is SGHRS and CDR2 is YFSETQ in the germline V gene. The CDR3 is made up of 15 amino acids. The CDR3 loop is CASSEQGTLNYGYTF. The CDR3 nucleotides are TGCGCCAGCAGCGAACAGGGGACCCTTAACTATGGCTACACCTTC.

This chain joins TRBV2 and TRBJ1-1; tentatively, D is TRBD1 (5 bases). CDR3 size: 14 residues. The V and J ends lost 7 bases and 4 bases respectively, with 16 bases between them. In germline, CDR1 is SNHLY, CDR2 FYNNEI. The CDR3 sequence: CASTVGGGGTEAFF. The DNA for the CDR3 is TGTGCCAGCACCGTGGGCGGGGGGGGCACTGAAGCTTTCTTT.

The CDR3, as DNA: TGTGCCAGCAGCTTAGGTGCCTACGAGCAGTACTTC. As protein: CASSLGAYEQYF. The rearrangement links TRBV13 to TRBJ2-7; D is ambiguous. V was cut by 0 bases and J by 2 bases, with 2 bases left in between. In germline, CDR1 is PRHDT, CDR2 FYEKMQ (reference sequence). This CDR3 spans 12 amino acids.

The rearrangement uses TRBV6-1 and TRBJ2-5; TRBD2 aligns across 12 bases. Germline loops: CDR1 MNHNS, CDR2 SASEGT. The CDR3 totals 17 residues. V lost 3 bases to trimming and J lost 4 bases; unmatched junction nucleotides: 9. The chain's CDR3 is CASSDGGTSGLRETQYF. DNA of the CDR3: TGTGCCAGCAGTGATGGTGGGACTAGCGGGTTGAGAGAGACCCAGTACTTC.

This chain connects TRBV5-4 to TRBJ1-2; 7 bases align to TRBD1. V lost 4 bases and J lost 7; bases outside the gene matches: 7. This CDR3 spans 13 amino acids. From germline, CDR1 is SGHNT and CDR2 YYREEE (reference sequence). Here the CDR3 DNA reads TGTGCCAGCAGCCGTGACAGGGTAGGTGGCTACACCTTC. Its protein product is CASSRDRVGGYTF.